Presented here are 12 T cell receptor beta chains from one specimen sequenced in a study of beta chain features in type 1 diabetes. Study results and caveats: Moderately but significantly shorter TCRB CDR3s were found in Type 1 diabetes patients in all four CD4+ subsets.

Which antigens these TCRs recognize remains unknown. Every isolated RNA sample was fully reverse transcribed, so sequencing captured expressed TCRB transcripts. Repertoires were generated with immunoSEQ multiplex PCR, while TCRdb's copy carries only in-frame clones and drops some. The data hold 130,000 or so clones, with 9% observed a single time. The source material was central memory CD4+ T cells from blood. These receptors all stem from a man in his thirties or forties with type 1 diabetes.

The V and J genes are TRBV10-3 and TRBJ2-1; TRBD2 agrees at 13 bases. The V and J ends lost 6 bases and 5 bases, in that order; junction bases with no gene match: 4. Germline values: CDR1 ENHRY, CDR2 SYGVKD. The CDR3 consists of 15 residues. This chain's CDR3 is CAIRGLAGSNNEQFF. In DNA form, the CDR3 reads TGTGCCATCAGGGGACTAGCGGGGTCAAACAATGAGCAGTTCTTC.

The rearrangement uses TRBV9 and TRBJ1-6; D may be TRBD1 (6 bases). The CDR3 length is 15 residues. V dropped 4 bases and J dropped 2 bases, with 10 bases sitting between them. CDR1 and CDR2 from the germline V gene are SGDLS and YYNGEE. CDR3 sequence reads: CASSKQGAYNSPLHF. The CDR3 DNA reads TGTGCCAGCAGCAAACAGGGAGCCTATAATTCACCCCTCCACTTT. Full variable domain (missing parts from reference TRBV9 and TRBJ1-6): DSGVTQTPKHLITATGQRVTLRCSPRSGDLSVYWYQQSLDQGLQFLIQYYNGEERAKGNILERFSAQQFPDLHSELNLSSLELGDSALYFCASSKQGAYNSPLHFGNGTRLTVT.

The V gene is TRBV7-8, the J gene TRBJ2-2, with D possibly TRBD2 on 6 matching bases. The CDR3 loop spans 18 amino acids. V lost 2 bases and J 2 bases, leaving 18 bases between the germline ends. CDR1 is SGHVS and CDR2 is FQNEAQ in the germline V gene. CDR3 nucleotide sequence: TGTGCCAGCAGCTTATCGTCCTTTAGCGGAATCAACACCGGGGAGCTGTTTTTT. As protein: CASSLSSFSGINTGELFF. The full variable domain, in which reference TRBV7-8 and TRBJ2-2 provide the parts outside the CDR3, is GAGVSQSPRYKVAKRGQDVALRCDPISGHVSLFWYQQALGQGPEFLTYFQNEAQLDKSGLPSDRFFAERPEGSVSTLKIQRTQQEDSAVYLCASSLSSFSGINTGELFFGEGSRLTVL.

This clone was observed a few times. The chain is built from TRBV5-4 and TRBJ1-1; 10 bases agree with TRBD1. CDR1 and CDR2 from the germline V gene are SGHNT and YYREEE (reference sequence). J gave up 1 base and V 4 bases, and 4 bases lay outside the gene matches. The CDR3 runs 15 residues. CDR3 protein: CASSPRTGGNTEAFF. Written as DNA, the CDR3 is TGTGCCAGCAGCCCGCGGACAGGGGGGAACACTGAAGCTTTCTTT. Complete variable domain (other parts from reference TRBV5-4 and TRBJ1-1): ETGVTQSPTHLIKTRGQQVTLRCSSQSGHNTVSWYQQALGQGPQFIFQYYREEENGRGNFPPRFSGLQFPNYSSELNVNALELDDSALYLCASSPRTGGNTEAFFGQGTRLTVV.

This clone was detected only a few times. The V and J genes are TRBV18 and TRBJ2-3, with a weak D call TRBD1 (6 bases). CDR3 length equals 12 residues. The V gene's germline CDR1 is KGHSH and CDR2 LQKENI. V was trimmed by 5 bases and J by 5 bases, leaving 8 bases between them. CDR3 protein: CASSEQGDTQYF. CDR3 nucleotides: TGTGCCAGCTCAGAACAGGGAGATACGCAGTATTTT.

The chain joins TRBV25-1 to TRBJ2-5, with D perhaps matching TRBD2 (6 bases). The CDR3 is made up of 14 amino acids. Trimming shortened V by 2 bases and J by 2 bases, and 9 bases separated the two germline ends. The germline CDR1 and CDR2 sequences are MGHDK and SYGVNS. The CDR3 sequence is CASSEAGSQETQYF. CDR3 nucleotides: TGTGCCAGCAGTGAAGCGGGGAGTCAAGAGACCCAGTACTTC.

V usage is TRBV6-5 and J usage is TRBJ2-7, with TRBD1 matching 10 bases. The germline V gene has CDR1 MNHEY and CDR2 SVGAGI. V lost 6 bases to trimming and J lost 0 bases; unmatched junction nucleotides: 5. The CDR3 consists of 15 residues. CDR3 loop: CASRSRTGGSYEQYF. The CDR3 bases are TGTGCCAGCAGATCCCGGACAGGGGGCTCCTACGAGCAGTACTTC.

Here the CDR3 DNA reads TGTGCCAGCAGCCAACGGCAGGGCACTGAAGCTTTCTTT. Its protein product is CASSQRQGTEAFF. The rearrangement joins TRBV6-6 to TRBJ1-1, with D maybe TRBD1 (5 bases). The germline V gene has CDR1 MNHNY and CDR2 SVGAGI (reference sequence). The CDR3 loop spans 13 amino acids. V dropped 6 bases and J dropped 4 bases, with 12 bases sitting between them.

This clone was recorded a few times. CDR3 loop: CASSSLISYEQYF. The CDR3 coding sequence is TGTGCCAGCAGCTCCCTAATCTCCTACGAGCAGTACTTC. This chain uses TRBV11-2 with TRBJ2-7; D call uncertain. Germline CDR1 reads SGHAT; CDR2 reads FQNNGV. Trimming cost V 4 bases and J 0 bases, with 7 bases left between them. The length of the CDR3 is 13 residues.

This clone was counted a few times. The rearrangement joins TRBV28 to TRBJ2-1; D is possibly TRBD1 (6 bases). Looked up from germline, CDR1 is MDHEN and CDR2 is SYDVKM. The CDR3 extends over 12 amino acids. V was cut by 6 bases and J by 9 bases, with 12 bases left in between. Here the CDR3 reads CASRNSQGEQFF. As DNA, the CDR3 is TGTGCCAGCAGAAATTCACAGGGTGAGCAGTTCTTC.

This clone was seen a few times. In DNA, the CDR3 is TGTGCCAGCAGCCCCCAAAGACAGGGCTATGGCTACACCTTC. Its translation: CASSPQRQGYGYTF. The chain links TRBV9 to TRBJ1-2; TRBD1 agrees at 7 bases. Germline CDR1 reads SGDLS; CDR2 reads YYNGEE. This CDR3 has 14 amino acids. J gave up 4 bases and V 4 bases, and 7 bases lay outside the gene matches.

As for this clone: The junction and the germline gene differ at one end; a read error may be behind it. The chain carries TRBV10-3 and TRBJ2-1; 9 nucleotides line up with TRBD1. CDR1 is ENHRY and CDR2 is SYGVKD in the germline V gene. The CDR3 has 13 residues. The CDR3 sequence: CASSNQQGTGSVF. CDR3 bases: TGTGCCAGCAGTAACCAACAAGGGACAGGGTCGGTCTTC.